A selection of T cell receptor beta chains follows, all from one sample in a study of blood T cell repertoires in COVID-19. The protocol was immunoSEQ multiplex PCR, while the TCRdb copy is restricted to in-frame clones and leaves out a portion. The top ten hold around 3% of the sample, which has roughly 160,000 clones, around 67% seen once. The sequenced material came from peripheral blood. The receptors stem from a woman aged 80 or older with acute or convalescent COVID-19. Both conserved end residues are part of each CDR3. D genes are given only for firm matches. Some rows mark clone size as missing; the rest say once, few, many or name a class of expanded clone.

J gene | clone size | D gene | V gene | CDR3 protein | CDR3 DNA
TRBJ2-1 | few | NA | TRBV30 | CAWKEKRFSSYNEQFF | TGTGCCTGGAAAGAGAAGCGGTTTAGCTCCTACAATGAGCAGTTCTTC
TRBJ2-2 | NA | NA | TRBV19 | CASSIKLRSGELFF | TGTGCCAGTAGTATTAAACTGCGCTCCGGGGAGCTGTTTTTT
TRBJ1-5 | NA | NA | TRBV7-8 | CASSPNEVRPQHF | TGTGCCAGCAGCCCCAACGAGGTCAGGCCCCAGCATTTT
TRBJ1-4 | once | NA | TRBV6-5 | CASNQQGPNEKLFF | TGTGCCAGCAACCAGCAGGGCCCAAATGAAAAACTGTTTTTT
TRBJ2-2 | NA | NA | TRBV3-1/TRBV3-2 | CASSQGKGSGRANTGELFF | TGTGCCAGCAGCCAAGGGAAAGGTAGCGGACGTGCGAACACCGGGGAGCTGTTTTTT
TRBJ2-1 | few | TRBD2 | TRBV7-2 | CASSRGGGGVHNEQFF | TGTGCCAGCAGCAGAGGCGGGGGAGGAGTCCACAATGAGCAGTTCTTC
TRBJ2-3 | NA | NA | TRBV6-2/TRBV6-3 | CASSYIGQSDTQYF | TGTGCCAGCAGTTACATCGGACAGTCAGATACGCAGTATTTT
TRBJ1-1 | NA | TRBD1 | TRBV2 | CASSPQGADTEAFF | TGTGCCAGCAGCCCACAGGGGGCGGACACTGAAGCTTTCTTT
TRBJ2-1 | NA | NA | TRBV2 | CASSEASTEQFF | TGTGCCAGCAGTGAAGCTAGCACTGAGCAGTTCTTC
TRBJ2-6 | few | TRBD1 | TRBV6-6 | CASSRDRVGSGANVLTF | TGTGCCAGCAGTCGGGACAGGGTAGGCTCTGGGGCCAACGTCCTGACTTTC
TRBJ2-1 | few | TRBD2 | TRBV5-4 | CASSLAGTSGRTEQFF | TGTGCCAGCAGCTTGGCCGGGACTAGCGGGAGGACTGAGCAGTTCTTC
TRBJ1-1 | few | NA | TRBV5-4 | CASSPGGVREYEAFF | TGTGCCAGCAGCCCGGGGGGGGTGAGGGAATATGAAGCTTTCTTT
TRBJ2-1 | NA | NA | TRBV28 | CASSWTSYNEQFF | TGTGCCAGCAGTTGGACATCCTACAATGAGCAGTTCTTC
TRBJ2-1 | few | NA | TRBV19 | CASSIVTGISYNEQFF | TGTGCCAGTAGTATTGTCACAGGGATCTCCTACAATGAGCAGTTCTTC
TRBJ1-2 | NA | TRBD1 | TRBV10-3 | CAISDGGQGALESGYTF | TGTGCCATCAGTGACGGCGGGCAGGGGGCGTTGGAGTCGGGCTACACCTTC
TRBJ2-3 | once | NA | TRBV6-1 | CASSEALGRTDTQYF | TGTGCCAGCAGTGAAGCGCTGGGGCGTACAGATACGCAGTATTTT
TRBJ2-5 | NA | TRBD2 | TRBV5-1 | CASSAGGKETQYF | TGCGCCAGCAGCGCGGGGGGGAAGGAGACCCAGTACTTC
TRBJ2-3 | few | TRBD2 | TRBV2 | CASSEGGSPTDTQYF | TGTGCCAGCAGTGAAGGCGGGAGCCCCACAGATACGCAGTATTTT
TRBJ1-5 | NA | TRBD1 | TRBV6-5 | CASSRPGTGRPQHF | TGTGCCAGCAGCCGTCCCGGGACAGGGCGACCCCAGCATTTT
TRBJ1-2 | few | TRBD1 | TRBV15 | CATSTRTTGVGYTF | TGTGCCACCAGCACCAGAACTACAGGGGTCGGCTACACCTTC
TRBJ2-1 | NA | NA | TRBV9 | CASSGTGGAYEQFF | TGTGCCAGCAGCGGCACTGGGGGGGCTTATGAGCAGTTCTTC
TRBJ2-1 | NA | NA | TRBV14 | CASSQGGGYRGAIHEQFF | TGTGCCAGCAGCCAAGGTGGGGGGTACAGGGGCGCTATTCATGAGCAGTTCTTC
TRBJ2-5 | NA | TRBD2 | TRBV9 | CASSVGLAEETQYF | TGTGCCAGCAGCGTTGGACTAGCAGAAGAGACCCAGTACTTC
TRBJ2-1 | NA | NA | TRBV5-1 | CASSFVAADNEQFF | TGCGCCAGCAGCTTCGTAGCGGCCGACAATGAGCAGTTCTTC
TRBJ1-5 | NA | NA | TRBV9 | CASSVAGGEDQPQHF | TGTGCCAGCAGCGTAGCGGGGGGAGAAGATCAGCCCCAGCATTTT
TRBJ2-3 | few | TRBD2 | TRBV7-9 | CASSLFGGSGGDTQYF | TGTGCCAGCAGCTTATTTGGCGGGAGTGGAGGGGATACGCAGTATTTT
TRBJ2-5 | NA | NA | TRBV10-2 | CASAVVNRETQYF | TGCGCCAGCGCGGTCGTAAATCGGGAGACCCAGTACTTC
TRBJ1-1 | NA | NA | TRBV27 | CASSKRHRDRAEAFF | TGTGCCAGCAGTAAAAGGCACAGGGATCGGGCTGAAGCTTTCTTT
TRBJ2-7 | NA | NA | TRBV11-2 | CASSPRSRGTYEQYF | TGTGCCAGCAGCCCCCGTTCCCGGGGAACCTACGAGCAGTACTTC
TRBJ2-1 | few | TRBD2 | TRBV4-3 | CASSQKGLAGVVEQFF | TGCGCCAGCAGCCAAAAAGGACTAGCGGGAGTAGTTGAGCAGTTCTTC
TRBJ1-2 | NA | TRBD1 | TRBV5-8 | CASSLALGQTNYGYTF | TGTGCCAGCAGCTTGGCTCTGGGACAGACTAACTATGGCTACACCTTC
TRBJ1-2 | few | TRBD1 | TRBV4-2 | CASSQDRGIGYTF | TGTGCCAGCAGCCAAGACAGGGGGATCGGCTACACCTTC
TRBJ2-1 | few | NA | TRBV7-3 | CASSLTVGNEQFF | TGTGCCAGCAGCTTAACGGTCGGGAATGAGCAGTTCTTC
TRBJ2-7 | NA | TRBD1 | TRBV12-3/TRBV12-4 | CASSGTGYEQYF | TGTGCCAGCAGTGGGACAGGCTACGAGCAGTACTTC
TRBJ1-4 | NA | NA | TRBV7-9 | CASSNRGATNEKLFF | TGTGCCAGCAGCAACCGGGGAGCAACTAATGAAAAACTATTTTTT
TRBJ1-2 | NA | NA | TRBV19 | CASSVSLNYGYTF | TGTGCCAGTAGTGTTTCTCTTAACTATGGCTACACCTTC